The 6 T cell receptor beta chains in this list originate from one sample, sequenced in a study of early T cells in non-severe SARS-CoV-2 infection. In TCRdb, the 5' RACE reads were re-called with MiXCR into one record per CDR3 protein. The sample holds tens of thousands of distinct CDR3 sequences, 8% to 13% seen once. Sequencing was carried out using whole blood. Source of these receptors: an adult who was a healthcare worker with PCR-confirmed SARS-CoV-2 infection or an uninfected control (not recorded which).

The gene calls are TRBV20-1 and TRBJ2-7; D gene unclear. Germline assignment: CDR1 DFQATT and CDR2 SNEGSKA (reference sequence). The V end lost 1 base, the J end lost 5 bases, and 6 bases lay between the germline ends. This CDR3 is built from 11 residues. CDR3 residues: CSARVLDEQYF. The CDR3 DNA sequence: TGCAGTGCTAGAGTCCTCGACGAGCAGTACTTC.

This clonotype was observed many times. The rearrangement uses TRBV29-1 and TRBJ2-5; D perhaps matches TRBD2 (5 bases). Germline values: CDR1 SQVTM, CDR2 ANQGSEA. The V gene lost 2 bases and the J gene lost 5 bases, with 6 bases spanning the gap. The CDR3 contains 11 residues. CDR3 residues: CSVERDETQYF. CDR3 DNA: TGCAGCGTTGAACGGGATGAGACCCAGTACTTC. The full variable domain, its missing parts supplied by reference TRBV29-1 and TRBJ2-5, is SAVISQKPSRDICQRGTSLTIQCQVDSQVTMMFWYRQQPGQSLTLIATANQGSEATYESGFVIDKFPISRPNLTFSTLTVSNMSPEDSSIYLCSVERDETQYFGPGTRLLVL.

This clonotype was observed at least ten times. This sequence joins TRBV7-6 and TRBJ1-1; no definite D call. The length of the CDR3 is 16 residues. Germline CDR1 SGHVS, CDR2 FNYEAQ. With 1 base removed from V and 4 bases from J, the gap between germline ends came to 16 bases. CDR3 DNA sequence: TGTGCCAGCAGCTTAGAGGCCGGGATACGGGGCACTGAAGCTTTCTTT. Its translation: CASSLEAGIRGTEAFF.

This clonotype was detected a few times. This chain uses TRBV3-1 with TRBJ2-3; 8 bases fit TRBD2. The trim removed 0 bases at V and 2 bases at J, leaving 7 bases unmatched. Germline assignment: CDR1 LGHDT and CDR2 YNNKEL (reference sequence). The CDR3 is made up of 17 amino acids. CDR3 in amino acids: CASSQDRTSGYTDTQYF. CDR3 nucleotide sequence: TGTGCCAGCAGCCAAGATCGCACTAGCGGTTACACAGATACGCAGTATTTT.

The chain joins TRBV12-5 to TRBJ2-3, with D perhaps matching TRBD1 (6 bases). The CDR3 covers 13 residues. V lost 7 bases to trimming and J lost 3 bases, with 11 bases between them. The V gene's germline CDR1 is LGHNT and CDR2 FRNRAP. The CDR3 DNA reads as TGTGCTAGTGATCCCACAGGGACAGATACGCAGTATTTT. Protein product: CASDPTGTDTQYF.

At least ten counts were recorded for this clonotype. This chain links TRBV6-1 with TRBJ1-1; D call uncertain. The CDR3 has 14 residues. The germline CDR1 and CDR2 sequences are MNHNS and SASEGT. The V end lost 5 bases, the J end lost 5 bases, and 15 bases lay between the germline ends. The CDR3 bases are TGTGCCAGCAGTACCCAAGGGAAGTGGACTGAAGCTTTCTTT. This translates into CASSTQGKWTEAFF.